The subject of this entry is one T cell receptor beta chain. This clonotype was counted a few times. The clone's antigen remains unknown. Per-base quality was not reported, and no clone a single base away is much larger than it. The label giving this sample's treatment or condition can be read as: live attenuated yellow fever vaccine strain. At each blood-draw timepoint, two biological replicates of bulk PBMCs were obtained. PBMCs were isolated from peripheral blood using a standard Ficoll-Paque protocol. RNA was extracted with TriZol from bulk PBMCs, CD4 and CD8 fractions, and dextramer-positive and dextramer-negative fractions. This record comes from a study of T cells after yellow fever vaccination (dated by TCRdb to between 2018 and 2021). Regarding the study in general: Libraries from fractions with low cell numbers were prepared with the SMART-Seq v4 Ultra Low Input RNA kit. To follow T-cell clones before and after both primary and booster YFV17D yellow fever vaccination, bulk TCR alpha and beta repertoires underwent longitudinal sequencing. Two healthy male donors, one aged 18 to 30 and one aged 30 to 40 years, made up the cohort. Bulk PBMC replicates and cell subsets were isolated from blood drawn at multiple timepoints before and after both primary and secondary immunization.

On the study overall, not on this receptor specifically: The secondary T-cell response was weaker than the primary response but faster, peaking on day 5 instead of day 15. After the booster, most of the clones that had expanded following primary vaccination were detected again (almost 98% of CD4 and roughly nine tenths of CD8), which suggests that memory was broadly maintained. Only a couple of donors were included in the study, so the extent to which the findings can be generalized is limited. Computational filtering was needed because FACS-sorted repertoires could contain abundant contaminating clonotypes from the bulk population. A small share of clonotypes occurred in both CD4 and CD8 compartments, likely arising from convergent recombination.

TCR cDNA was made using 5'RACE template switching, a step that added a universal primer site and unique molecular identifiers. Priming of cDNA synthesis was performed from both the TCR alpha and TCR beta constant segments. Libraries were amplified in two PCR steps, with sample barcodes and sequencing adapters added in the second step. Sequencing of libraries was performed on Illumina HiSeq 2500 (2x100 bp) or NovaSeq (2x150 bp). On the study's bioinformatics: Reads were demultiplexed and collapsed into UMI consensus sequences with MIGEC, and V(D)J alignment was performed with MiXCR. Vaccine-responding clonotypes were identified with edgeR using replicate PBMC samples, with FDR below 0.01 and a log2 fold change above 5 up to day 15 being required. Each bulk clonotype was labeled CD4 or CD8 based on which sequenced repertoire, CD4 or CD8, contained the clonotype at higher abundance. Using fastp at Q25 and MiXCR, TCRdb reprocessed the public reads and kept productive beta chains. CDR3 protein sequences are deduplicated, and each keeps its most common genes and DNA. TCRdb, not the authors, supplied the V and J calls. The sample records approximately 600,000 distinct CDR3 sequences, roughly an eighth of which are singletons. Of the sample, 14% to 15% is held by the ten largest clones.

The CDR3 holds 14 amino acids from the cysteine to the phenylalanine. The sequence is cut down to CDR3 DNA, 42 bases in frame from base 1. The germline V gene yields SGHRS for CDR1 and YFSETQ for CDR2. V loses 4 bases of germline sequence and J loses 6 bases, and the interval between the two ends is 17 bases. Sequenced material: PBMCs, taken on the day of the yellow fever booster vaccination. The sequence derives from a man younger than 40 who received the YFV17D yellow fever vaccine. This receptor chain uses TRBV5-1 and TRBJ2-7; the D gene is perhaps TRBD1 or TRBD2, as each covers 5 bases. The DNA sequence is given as TGCGCCAGCAGCAGTGGGGGACCTTTGGGCGAGCAGTACTTC. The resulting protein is CASSSGGPLGEQYF.